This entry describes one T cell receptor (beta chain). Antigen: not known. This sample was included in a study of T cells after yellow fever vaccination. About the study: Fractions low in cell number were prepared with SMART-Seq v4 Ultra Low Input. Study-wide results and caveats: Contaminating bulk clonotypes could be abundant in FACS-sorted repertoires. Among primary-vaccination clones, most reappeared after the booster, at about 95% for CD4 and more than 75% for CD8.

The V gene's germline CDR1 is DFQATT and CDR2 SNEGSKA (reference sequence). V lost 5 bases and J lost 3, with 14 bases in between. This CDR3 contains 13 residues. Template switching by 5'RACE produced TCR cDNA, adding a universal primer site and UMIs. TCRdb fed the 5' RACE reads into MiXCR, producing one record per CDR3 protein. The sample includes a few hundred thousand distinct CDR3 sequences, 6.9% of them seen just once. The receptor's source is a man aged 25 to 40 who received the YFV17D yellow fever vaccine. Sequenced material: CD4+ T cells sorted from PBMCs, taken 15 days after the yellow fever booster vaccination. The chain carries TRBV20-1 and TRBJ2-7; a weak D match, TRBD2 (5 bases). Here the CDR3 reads CSAPGVTSYEQYF. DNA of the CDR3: TGCAGTGCTCCCGGAGTAACTAGCTACGAGCAGTACTTC.